One TCR beta chain is described in this entry. What it binds is not known. This sample stems from a study of T cell responses to AZD1222 COVID-19 vaccine. The study's findings and limits: At baseline, just a handful of AZD1222 recipients tested seropositive. Rises in breadth and depth of Spike-specific TCRs came after two AZD1222 doses. The peak T cell response came first, and repertoires were sampled only after it.

There are 18 residues in the CDR3. With V trimmed by 4 bases and J by 0 bases, 11 bases remained unmatched. Per germline, CDR1 KGHSH and CDR2 LQKENI. Sequenced by immunoSEQ multiplex PCR; TCRdb stores in-frame clones only, minus some. Of 96,000 or so clones in the sample, around 90% were seen once. The source was peripheral blood, collected on day 0 of AZD1222 vaccination. This rearrangement joins TRBV18 to TRBJ2-2; 7 bases fit TRBD1. This clonotype was sampled from an adult in good health. The CDR3 reads CASSRLKQGPANTGELFF. The CDR3 coding sequence is TGTGCCAGCTCACGACTGAAACAGGGGCCTGCGAACACCGGGGAGCTGTTTTTT.